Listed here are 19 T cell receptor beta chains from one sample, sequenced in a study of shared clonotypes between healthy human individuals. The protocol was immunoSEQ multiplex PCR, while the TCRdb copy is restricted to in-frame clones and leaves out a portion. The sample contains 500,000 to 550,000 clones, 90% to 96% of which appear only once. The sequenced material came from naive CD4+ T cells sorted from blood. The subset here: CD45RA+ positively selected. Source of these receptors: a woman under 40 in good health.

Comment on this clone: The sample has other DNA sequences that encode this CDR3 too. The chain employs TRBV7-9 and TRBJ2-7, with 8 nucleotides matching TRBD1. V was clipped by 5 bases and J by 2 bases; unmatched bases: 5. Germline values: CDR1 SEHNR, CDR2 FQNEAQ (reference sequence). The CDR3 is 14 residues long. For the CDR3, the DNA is TGTGCCAGCAGCCTTGGACAGGGAGCCTACGAGCAGTACTTC. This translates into CASSLGQGAYEQYF.

The DNA of the CDR3 is TGTGCCAGCAGCTTGCGTGGCCAAGAGACCCAGTACTTC. Amino acids: CASSLRGQETQYF. V usage is TRBV13 and J usage is TRBJ2-5; D ambiguous. V lost 3 bases and J 1 base, leaving 6 bases between the germline ends. CDR1 and CDR2 from the germline V gene are PRHDT and FYEKMQ (reference sequence). The CDR3 spans 13 residues.

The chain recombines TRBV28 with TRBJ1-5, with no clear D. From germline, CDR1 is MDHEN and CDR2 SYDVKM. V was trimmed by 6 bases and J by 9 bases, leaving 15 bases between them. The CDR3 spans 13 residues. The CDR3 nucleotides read TGTGCCAGCAGGAAAGGACCTATGGGGCCCCAGCATTTT. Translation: CASRKGPMGPQHF.

DNA for the CDR3: TGTGCCAGCAGCTTCTCCGATTCCCAGAACACCGGGGAGCTGTTTTTT. Translated, it gives CASSFSDSQNTGELFF. This chain uses TRBV7-9 with TRBJ2-2, with D unresolved. Trimming left V 3 bases short and J 1 base short, with 12 bases between. There are 16 residues in the CDR3. The germline gives CDR1 SEHNR, CDR2 FQNEAQ (reference sequence). The complete variable domain, with remaining parts taken from reference TRBV7-9 and TRBJ2-2, reads DTGVSQNPRHKITKRGQNVTFRCDPISEHNRLYWYRQTLGQGPEFLTYFQNEAQLEKSRLLSDRFSAERPKGSFSTLEIQRTEQGDSAMYLCASSFSDSQNTGELFFGEGSRLTVL.

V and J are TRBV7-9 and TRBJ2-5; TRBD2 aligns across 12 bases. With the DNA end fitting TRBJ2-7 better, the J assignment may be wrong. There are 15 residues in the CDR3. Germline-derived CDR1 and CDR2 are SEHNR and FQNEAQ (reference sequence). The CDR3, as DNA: TGTGCCAGCAGCTTAGGGACTAGCGGGACCTACGAGCAGTACTTC. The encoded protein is CASSLGTSGTYEQYF.

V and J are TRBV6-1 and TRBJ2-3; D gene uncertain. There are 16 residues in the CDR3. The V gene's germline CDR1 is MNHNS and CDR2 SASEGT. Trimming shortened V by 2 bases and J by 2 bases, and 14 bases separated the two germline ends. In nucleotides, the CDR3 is TGTGCCAGCAGTGAATCTCCAAACGTCCTCACAGATACGCAGTATTTT. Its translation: CASSESPNVLTDTQYF.

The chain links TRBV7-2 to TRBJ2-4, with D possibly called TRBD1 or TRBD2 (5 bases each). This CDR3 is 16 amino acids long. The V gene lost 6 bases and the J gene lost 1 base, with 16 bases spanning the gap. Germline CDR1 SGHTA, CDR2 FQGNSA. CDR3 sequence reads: CASRARAWGAKNIQYF. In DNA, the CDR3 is TGTGCCAGCAGGGCCCGGGCCTGGGGGGCCAAAAACATTCAGTACTTC.

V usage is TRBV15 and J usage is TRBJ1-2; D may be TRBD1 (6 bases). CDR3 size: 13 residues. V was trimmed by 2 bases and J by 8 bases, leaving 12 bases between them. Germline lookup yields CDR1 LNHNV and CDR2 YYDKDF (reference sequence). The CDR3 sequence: CATSRTRTDGYTF. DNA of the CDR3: TGTGCCACCAGCAGAACCCGGACAGACGGCTACACCTTC.

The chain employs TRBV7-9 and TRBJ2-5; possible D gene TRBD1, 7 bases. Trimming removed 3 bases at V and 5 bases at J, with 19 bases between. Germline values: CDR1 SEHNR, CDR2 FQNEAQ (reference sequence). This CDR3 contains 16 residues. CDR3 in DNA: TGTGCCAGCAGCTTCTTGACAGGGCGCCGGGGGGAGACCCAGTACTTC. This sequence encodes CASSFLTGRRGETQYF.

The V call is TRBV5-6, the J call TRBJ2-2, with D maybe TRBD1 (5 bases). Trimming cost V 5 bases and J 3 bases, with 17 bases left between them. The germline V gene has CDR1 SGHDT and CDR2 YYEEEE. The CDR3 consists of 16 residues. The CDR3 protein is CASRAQGIGYTGELFF. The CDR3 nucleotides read TGTGCCAGCAGGGCTCAGGGAATCGGTTACACCGGGGAGCTGTTTTTT.

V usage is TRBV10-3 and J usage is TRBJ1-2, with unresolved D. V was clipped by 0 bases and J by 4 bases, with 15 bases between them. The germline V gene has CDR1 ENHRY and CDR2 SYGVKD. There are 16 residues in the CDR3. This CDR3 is CAISESLAGRSYGYTF. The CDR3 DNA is TGTGCCATCAGTGAGTCGCTGGCAGGACGTAGCTATGGCTACACCTTC.

DNA for the CDR3: TGTGCCAGCAGTGGACTTCGGGCTAGCGGCCCCTTGAGGGGGACCCAGTACTTC. It encodes CASSGLRASGPLRGTQYF. The gene calls are TRBV2 and TRBJ2-5, with 7 bases fitting TRBD2. Losses at the gene ends were 4 bases for V and 7 bases for J; bases not matched to a gene: 21. This CDR3 has 18 amino acids. Germline assignment: CDR1 SNHLY and CDR2 FYNNEI.

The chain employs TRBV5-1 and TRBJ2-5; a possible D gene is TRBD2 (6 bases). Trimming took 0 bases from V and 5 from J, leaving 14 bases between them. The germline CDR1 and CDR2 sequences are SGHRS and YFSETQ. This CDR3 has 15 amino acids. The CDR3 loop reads CASSLAWSEGETQYF. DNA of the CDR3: TGCGCCAGCAGCTTGGCCTGGTCGGAGGGGGAGACCCAGTACTTC. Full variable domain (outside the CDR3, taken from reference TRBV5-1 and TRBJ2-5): KAGVTQTPRYLIKTRGQQVTLSCSPISGHRSVSWYQQTPGQGLQFLFEYFSETQRNKGNFPGRFSGRQFSNSRSEMNVSTLELGDSALYLCASSLAWSEGETQYFGPGTRLLVL.

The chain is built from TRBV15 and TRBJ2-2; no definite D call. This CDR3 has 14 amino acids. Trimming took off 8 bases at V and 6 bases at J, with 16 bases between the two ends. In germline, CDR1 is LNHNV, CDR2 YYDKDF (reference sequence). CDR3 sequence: CATSKDRGAGELFF. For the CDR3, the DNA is TGTGCCACCTCGAAGGACCGAGGCGCCGGGGAGCTGTTTTTT.

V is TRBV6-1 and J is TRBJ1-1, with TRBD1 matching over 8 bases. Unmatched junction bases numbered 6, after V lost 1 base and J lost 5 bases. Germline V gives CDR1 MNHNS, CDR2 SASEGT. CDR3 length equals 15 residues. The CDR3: CASSEGPGGMTEAFF. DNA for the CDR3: TGTGCCAGCAGTGAAGGACCAGGGGGCATGACTGAAGCTTTCTTT.

As DNA, the CDR3 is TGTGCCAGCAGCTTAGTTGAGCTCAAAGCTTTCTTT. Translation: CASSLVELKAFF. V and J are TRBV7-9 and TRBJ1-1; D remains ambiguous. Germline V lookup: CDR1 SEHNR, CDR2 FQNEAQ (reference sequence). Trimming shortened V by 1 base and J by 9 bases, and 9 bases separated the two germline ends. The CDR3 consists of 12 residues.

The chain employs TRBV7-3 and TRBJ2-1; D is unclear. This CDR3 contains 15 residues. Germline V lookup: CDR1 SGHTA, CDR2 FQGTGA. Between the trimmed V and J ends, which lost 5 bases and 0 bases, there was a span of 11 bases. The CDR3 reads CASSSDPSSYNEQFF. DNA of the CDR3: TGTGCCAGCAGCAGCGACCCGAGCTCCTACAATGAGCAGTTCTTC.

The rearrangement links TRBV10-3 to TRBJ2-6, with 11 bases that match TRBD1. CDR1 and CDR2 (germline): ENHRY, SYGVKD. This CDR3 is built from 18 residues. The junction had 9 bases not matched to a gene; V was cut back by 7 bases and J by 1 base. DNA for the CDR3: TGTGCCATCAAACCCGGGACAGGGGGTAGGTCTGGGGCCAACGTCCTGACTTTC. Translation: CAIKPGTGGRSGANVLTF.

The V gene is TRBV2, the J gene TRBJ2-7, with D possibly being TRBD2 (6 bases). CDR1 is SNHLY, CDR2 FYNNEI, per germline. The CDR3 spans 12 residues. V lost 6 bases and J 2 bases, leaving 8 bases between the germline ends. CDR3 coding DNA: TGTGCCAGCAGCCCGGGGGCCTACGAGCAGTACTTC. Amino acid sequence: CASSPGAYEQYF.